What follows are 22 T cell receptor beta chains derived from one specimen sequenced in a study of blood T cells in healthy people across ages. Then a second PCR, running about 6 to 11 cycles, was carried out with a sample-barcoded 5' primer and a J-beta primer mix. One entry per CDR3 protein results from TCRdb running MiXCR on the 5' RACE reads. This sample carries 750,000 to 1,000,000 distinct CDR3 sequences, almost 30% of them seen once, and the ten largest clones take 10%. These data were likewise used in another study, on T cells of mothers and their children.

Input material: blood. Source of these receptors: a middle-aged woman in good health.

This clonotype was seen at least ten times. The CDR3 sequence: CAIMDPSSTDTQYF. CDR3 bases: TGTGCCATCATGGACCCCTCATCCACAGATACGCAGTATTTT. The chain has TRBV10-3 and TRBJ2-3; D not resolved. There are 14 residues in the CDR3. Germline loops: CDR1 ENHRY, CDR2 SYGVKD. Between the trimmed V and J ends, which lost 7 bases and 2 bases, there was a span of 13 bases.

This clonotype showed up many times. The chain carries TRBV9 and TRBJ2-1; 9 bases line up with TRBD2. The trim removed 2 bases at V and 7 bases at J, leaving 7 bases unmatched. Looked up from germline, CDR1 is SGDLS and CDR2 is YYNGEE. This CDR3 is 15 amino acids long. The CDR3 DNA reads as TGTGCCAGCAGCGTGAGCGGGGGGCCCTTGAATGAGCAGTTCTTC. Residues: CASSVSGGPLNEQFF.

V and J are TRBV6-1 and TRBJ1-4; D not resolved. The CDR3 length is 14 residues. V lost 8 bases, J lost 10 bases, and 20 bases lay in between. The germline V gene has CDR1 MNHNS and CDR2 SASEGT. The CDR3 DNA reads TGTGCCAGCTCCCCGGACTCTCCCCCAGGAAAACTGTTTTTT. This encodes CASSPDSPPGKLFF.

This chain connects TRBV3-1 to TRBJ2-7; 13 bases map to TRBD2. V lost 4 bases and J lost 0; bases outside the gene matches: 9. The CDR3 loop spans 18 amino acids. The V gene's germline CDR1 is LGHDT and CDR2 YNNKEL (reference sequence). The CDR3 coding sequence is TGTGCCAGCAGCCGAACCTGGACTAGCGGGGGTAGCTCCTACGAGCAGTACTTC. Protein product: CASSRTWTSGGSSYEQYF.

The genes are TRBV27 and TRBJ2-1; 12 bases match TRBD2. The last part of the DNA fits TRBJ2-7 better; the J call may be wrong. Germline V gene data show CDR1 as MNHEY and CDR2 as SMNVEV (reference sequence). This CDR3 has 18 amino acids. CDR3 DNA: TGTGCCAGCAGTTCAGGACTAGCGGGGAGCTACTCCTACAATGAGCAGTACTTC. Protein: CASSSGLAGSYSYNEQYF.

In the case of this clonotype: A single base separates this from a much larger clone, so it may be a read error. J is TRBJ2-5 and V is TRBV4-1; 7 bases are a match to TRBD1. V trimming: 10 bases; J trimming: 2 bases; junction bases outside the gene matches: 7. The germline gives CDR1 MGHRA, CDR2 YSYEKL. CDR3 length: 13 amino acids. The DNA of the CDR3 is TGCGCCAAGTGGACAGGCGCGCAAGAGACCCAGTACTTC. Translating it yields CAKWTGAQETQYF.

The gene calls are TRBV20-1 and TRBJ2-1; tentatively, D is TRBD1 (6 bases). Trimming stripped 5 bases from V and 6 bases from J, with 17 bases between. The germline CDR1 and CDR2 sequences are DFQATT and SNEGSKA (reference sequence). CDR3 length equals 14 residues. CDR3 bases: TGCAGTGCTTATCAATTACAGGGATGCAATGAGCAGTTCTTC. Translating gives CSAYQLQGCNEQFF.

A word on this clonotype: With a much larger clone just one base away, this may be a read error. The chain recombines TRBV20-1 with TRBJ1-2; 9 positions match TRBD1. With V trimmed by 5 bases and J by 6 bases, 13 bases remained unmatched. The length of the CDR3 is 15 residues. Germline V gene lookup returns CDR1 DFQATT and CDR2 SNEGSKA (reference sequence). This CDR3 reads CSAGVPGQGHNGYTF. CDR3 coding DNA: TGCAGTGCTGGAGTACCGGGACAGGGTCATAATGGCTACACCTTC.

As concerns this clonotype: One base away lies a much larger clone, so this may be a sequencing read error. V and J are TRBV7-9 and TRBJ1-2; possibly TRBD1 for D (5 bases). With 5 bases removed from V and 7 bases from J, the gap between germline ends came to 17 bases. The CDR3 is 14 residues long. The germline V gene encodes CDR1 SEHNR and CDR2 FQNEAQ (reference sequence). CDR3 protein: CASSVRWGDCGYTF. The DNA of the CDR3 is TGTGCCAGCAGCGTTAGGTGGGGGGACTGTGGCTACACCTTC.

V is TRBV6-6 and J is TRBJ1-1, with D perhaps matching TRBD1 (5 bases). V lost 6 bases to trimming and J lost 2 bases, with 16 bases between them. In germline, CDR1 is MNHNY, CDR2 SVGAGI (reference sequence). CDR3 length: 15 amino acids. CDR3 sequence reads: CASSPWGGDNTEAFF. In DNA, the CDR3 is TGTGCCAGCAGCCCCTGGGGGGGTGATAACACTGAAGCTTTCTTT.

This clonotype appeared a few times. V usage is TRBV7-6 and J usage is TRBJ2-7, with 10 bases aligning to TRBD1. The CDR3 is 16 amino acids. The germline gives CDR1 SGHVS, CDR2 FNYEAQ. V shed 5 bases, J shed 3 bases, and the junction held 10 bases outside the gene matches. In DNA form, the CDR3 reads TGTGCCAGCAGCCCATGGAGCGGGACAGGGGACTACGAGCAGTACTTC. This translates into CASSPWSGTGDYEQYF.

This chain connects TRBV7-8 to TRBJ1-1, with D possibly matching TRBD1 (6 bases). The CDR3 loop spans 13 amino acids. Germline V gene lookup returns CDR1 SGHVS and CDR2 FQNEAQ. Trimming removed 5 bases from V and 10 bases from J, with 17 bases in between. The CDR3 region is CASSLSRGRAAFF. The CDR3 nucleotides read TGTGCCAGCAGCCTTTCCCGGGGGCGCGCAGCTTTCTTT.

The V call is TRBV29-1, the J call TRBJ1-5, with 8 bases lining up with TRBD1. The trim removed 4 bases at V and 6 bases at J, leaving 8 bases unmatched. The CDR3 covers 14 residues. In germline, CDR1 is SQVTM, CDR2 ANQGSEA. In DNA, the CDR3 is TGCAGCGTTGCCGACAGGGGAAAAGGTCAGCCCCAGCATTTT. As protein: CSVADRGKGQPQHF.

The chain employs TRBV14 and TRBJ1-3; TRBD1 is a possible D gene (6 bases). This CDR3 is built from 21 residues. The germline gives CDR1 SGHDN, CDR2 FVKESK. Trimming stripped 2 bases from V and 0 bases from J, with 26 bases between. This CDR3 reads CASSQLLITWTEPRSGNTIYF. The CDR3, as DNA: TGTGCCAGCAGCCAATTGCTTATTACGTGGACAGAACCCCGCTCTGGAAACACCATATATTTT.

The chain couples TRBV12-3 or TRBV12-4 to TRBJ1-5; 7 bases are a match to TRBD1. The V and J ends lost 2 bases and 6 bases, in that order; junction bases with no gene match: 4. The CDR3 is 14 amino acids. The CDR3 is CASSLSGGSQPQHF. CDR3 nucleotide sequence: TGTGCCAGCAGTTTATCAGGGGGTAGTCAGCCCCAGCATTTT.

At least ten counts were recorded for this clonotype. V usage is TRBV18 and J usage is TRBJ2-7; no clear D. Per germline, CDR1 KGHSH and CDR2 LQKENI. This CDR3 spans 14 amino acids. Trimming stripped 2 bases from V and 2 bases from J, with 10 bases between. The CDR3 bases are TGTGCCAGCTCACCAACCTCGGGCCCCTACGAGCAGTACTTC. It yields the protein CASSPTSGPYEQYF.

The chain recombines TRBV18 with TRBJ2-7; 8 bases align to TRBD2. J gave up 2 bases and V 8 bases, and 5 bases lay outside the gene matches. The germline V gene encodes CDR1 KGHSH and CDR2 LQKENI. The CDR3 has 13 residues. In DNA form, the CDR3 reads TGTGCCAGCAGCCGGGGGGGGCCCTACGAGCAGTACTTC. This gives the protein CASSRGGPYEQYF.

This CDR3 is CASSYSTASGGVVDTQYF. Here the CDR3 DNA reads TGTGCCAGCAGTTACTCGACGGCTAGCGGGGGGGTTGTAGATACGCAGTATTTT. V usage is TRBV6-2 or TRBV6-3 and J usage is TRBJ2-3; 12 bases map to TRBD2. Looked up from germline, CDR1 is MNHEY and CDR2 is SVGEGT. V shed 0 bases, J shed 5 bases, and the junction held 9 bases outside the gene matches. The CDR3 sequence is 18 residues long.

This clonotype has a count of ten or more. This chain joins TRBV7-9 and TRBJ2-4, with D perhaps matching TRBD1 or TRBD2 (6 bases each). The CDR3 consists of 13 residues. V lost 3 bases to trimming and J lost 8 bases, with 11 bases between them. Germline CDR1 SEHNR, CDR2 FQNEAQ (reference sequence). CDR3: CASSFPGAYIQYF. In nucleotides, the CDR3 is TGTGCCAGCAGCTTCCCGGGGGCCTACATTCAGTACTTC.

In its sample, this clonotype was seen a few times. This chain links TRBV7-3 with TRBJ2-1, with 16 bases lining up with TRBD2. V lost 5 bases, J lost 8 bases, and 9 bases stayed unmatched. The CDR3 totals 17 residues. Per the germline V gene, CDR1 is SGHTA and CDR2 is FQGTGA. CDR3 nucleotides: TGTGCCAGCAGCGCCGGGACTAGCGGGGGGGCCGTGGATGAGCAGTTCTTC. It codes for CASSAGTSGGAVDEQFF. The full variable domain, rest sourced from reference TRBV7-3 and TRBJ2-1, is GAGVSQTPSNKVTEKGKYVELRCDPISGHTALYWYRQSLGQGPEFLIYFQGTGAADDSGLPNDRFFAVRPEGSVSTLKIQRTERGDSAVYLCASSAGTSGGAVDEQFFGPGTRLTVL.

With respect to this clonotype: A read error may explain this, as a much larger clone is one base away. The rearrangement uses TRBV20-1 and TRBJ2-1; no definite D call. Germline-derived CDR1 and CDR2 are DFQATT and SNEGSKA (reference sequence). This CDR3 is built from 14 residues. The germline V and J ends were trimmed by 4 bases and 4 bases, with 14 bases remaining between them. The CDR3 coding sequence is TGCAGTGCTATAGCCCTTCGAGAATACAATGAGCAGTTCTTC. It specifies CSAIALREYNEQFF.

This clonotype was seen more than once but under ten times. The V and J genes are TRBV6-2 or TRBV6-3 and TRBJ2-7; D could derive from TRBD1 or TRBD2 (5 bases each). V lost 10 bases and J lost 2, with 9 bases in between. CDR1 is MNHEY, CDR2 SVGEGT, per germline. This CDR3 is built from 11 residues. CDR3 amino acids: CATMGAYEQYF. The CDR3 DNA sequence: TGTGCCACCATGGGGGCCTACGAGCAGTACTTC.